These T cell receptor beta chains were read from a single sample in a study of monozygotic twins with inflammatory bowel disease. TCRdb reprocessed the 5' RACE reads and keeps a single row for each CDR3 protein, giving no DNA. This specimen shows approximately 210,000 distinct CDR3 sequences; the ten leading clones hold 7.7%. Material: blood. These receptors all stem from a human donor with ulcerative colitis or Crohn's disease, or a healthy co-twin of an affected twin (not recorded which). CDR3s include the opening cysteine and the closing phenylalanine or tryptophan.

CASSRAVSTDTQYF,TRBJ2-3,TRBV4-3
CASSPRQDTQYF,TRBJ2-3,TRBV7-2
CASISSWGAETQYF,TRBJ2-5,TRBV7-2
CASSHLEEEGGNGYTF,TRBJ1-2,TRBV4-3
CASSYSLGGFDGYTF,TRBJ1-2,TRBV6-5
CASSILTGLAGGGEQFF,TRBJ2-1,TRBV7-8
CASSLTSGGFYEQYF,TRBJ2-7,TRBV5-1
CASSTGTSGFNTGELFF,TRBJ2-2,TRBV5-1
CASSRRGGGNQPQHF,TRBJ1-5,TRBV6-1
CASSWGDTTYEQYF,TRBJ2-7,TRBV27
CASSPYGGVDLSYNEQFF,TRBJ2-1,TRBV5-1
CASSSLGTGEQFF,TRBJ2-1,TRBV7-3
CASSDGHNQPQHF,TRBJ1-5,TRBV27
CASSLYDRVGRNTEAFF,TRBJ1-1,TRBV4-2
CASSLGVGTEAFF,TRBJ1-1,TRBV7-6
CASSMRGAGRFLGQPQHF,TRBJ1-5,TRBV19
CASSGTSGGVNEQFF,TRBJ2-1,TRBV2
CASSWGPGLGANEQYF,TRBJ2-7,TRBV5-1
CASSFRDSSYNEQFF,TRBJ2-1,TRBV7-6
CASPNPGSSNQPQHF,TRBJ1-5,TRBV5-1
CASSPGPLWGYTF,TRBJ1-2,TRBV6-2/TRBV6-3
CASSGAGNNNQPQHF,TRBJ1-5,TRBV28
CASSQARTSGKETQYF,TRBJ2-5,TRBV4-2
CASSLGQSHENLFF,TRBJ1-4,TRBV7-9
CASSRLRDSNEKLFF,TRBJ1-4,TRBV14
CASSLFGTTGELFF,TRBJ2-2,TRBV12-3/TRBV12-4
CAIGDGDTQPQHF,TRBJ1-5,TRBV15
CSAEVPQLAGVGNEQFF,TRBJ2-1,TRBV20-1
CASNQIRGRQPQHF,TRBJ1-5,TRBV21-1